These 2 T cell receptor beta chains share one sample of origin, sequenced in a study of CD8+CD57+ T cells in acquired aplastic anemia. The patients chosen for sequencing had shown expansion of CD8+CD57+ cells (detected by flow cytometry). Using genomic DNA as the template, TCR beta VDJ and CDR3 profiling was carried out. TCRdb reprocessed the reads with MiXCR, giving one entry per CDR3 protein. The data hold a few hundred thousand distinct CDR3 sequences, with 45% to 65% observed a single time. Specimen: sorted CD4+, CD8+, or CD8+CD57+ T cells (not recorded which) from PBMCs. All receptors derive from a human donor with aplastic anemia.

This clonotype was counted many times. The V and J genes are TRBV3-1 and TRBJ2-6, with D hard to call. The V gene's germline CDR1 is LGHDT and CDR2 YNNKEL (reference sequence). The length of the CDR3 is 14 residues. V lost 0 bases, J lost 8 bases, and 8 bases lay in between. Here the CDR3 reads CASSQEGSSNVLTF. CDR3 nucleotides: TGTGCCAGCAGCCAAGAGGGCAGTTCCAACGTCCTGACTTTC.

The rearrangement joins TRBV25-1 to TRBJ1-2, with 8 nucleotides matching TRBD1. The CDR3 has 16 amino acids. The J segment lost 6 bases and the V segment lost 6 bases, leaving 15 bases of the junction unmatched. The germline gives CDR1 MGHDK, CDR2 SYGVNS. CDR3 coding DNA: TGTGCCAGCAGCTACGGACTGGGACAGGCAGCCCATGGCTACACCTTC. Protein product: CASSYGLGQAAHGYTF.